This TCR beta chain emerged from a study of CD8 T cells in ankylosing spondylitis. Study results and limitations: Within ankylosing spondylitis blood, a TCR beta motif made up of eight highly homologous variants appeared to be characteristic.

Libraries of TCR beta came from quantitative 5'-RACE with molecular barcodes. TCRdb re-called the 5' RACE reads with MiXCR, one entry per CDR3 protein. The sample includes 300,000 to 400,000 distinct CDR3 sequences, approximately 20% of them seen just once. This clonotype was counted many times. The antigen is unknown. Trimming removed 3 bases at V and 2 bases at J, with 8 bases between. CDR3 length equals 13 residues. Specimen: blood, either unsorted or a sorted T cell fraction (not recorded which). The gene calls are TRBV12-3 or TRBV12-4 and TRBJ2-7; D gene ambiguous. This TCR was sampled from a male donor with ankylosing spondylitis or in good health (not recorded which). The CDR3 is CASSFGSTYEQYF. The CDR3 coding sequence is TGTGCCAGCAGTTTCGGCAGTACCTACGAGCAGTACTTC.